The 4 T cell receptor beta chains in this list originate from one sample, sequenced in a study of T cells after yellow fever vaccination. TCRdb redid the calling of the 5' RACE reads with MiXCR, one entry per CDR3 protein. In the table there are 200,000 to 250,000 distinct CDR3 sequences, around 7% of which are singletons. The sample was CD4+ T cells sorted from PBMCs, taken 15 days after the yellow fever booster vaccination. The origin of the receptors is a man younger than 45 who received the YFV17D yellow fever vaccine.

The table lists this clonotype with many counts. The chain carries TRBV18 and TRBJ1-1; D is possibly TRBD1 (6 bases). This CDR3 has 14 residues. Trimming removed 4 bases from V and 5 bases from J, with 14 bases in between. Germline CDR1 reads KGHSH; CDR2 reads LQKENI. The CDR3 loop is CASSRGGGTTEAFF. The DNA for the CDR3 is TGTGCCAGCTCACGAGGAGGGGGAACAACTGAAGCTTTCTTT.

The chain is built from TRBV27 and TRBJ2-5; D possibly corresponds to TRBD2 (5 bases). V dropped 2 bases and J dropped 2 bases, with 9 bases sitting between them. The CDR3 runs to 14 residues. Germline V gene data show CDR1 as MNHEY and CDR2 as SMNVEV (reference sequence). CDR3 nucleotides: TGTGCCAGCAGTTTACGGGGTAGGCAAGAGACCCAGTACTTC. Translation gives CASSLRGRQETQYF.

This clonotype was recorded a few times. CDR3 DNA sequence: TGTGCCAGCAGCTTAGGACGACAGGACTATGGCTACACCTTC. Its translation is CASSLGRQDYGYTF. This rearrangement joins TRBV7-2 to TRBJ1-2, with D possibly TRBD1 on 6 matching bases. CDR3 size: 14 residues. Trimming stripped 1 base from V and 3 bases from J, with 9 bases between. CDR1 SGHTA and CDR2 FQGNSA come from the germline V gene.

The chain is built from TRBV20-1 and TRBJ2-7, with D possibly being TRBD1 or TRBD2 (5 bases each). Germline V gene lookup returns CDR1 DFQATT and CDR2 SNEGSKA (reference sequence). V gave up 6 bases and J gave up 3 bases, with 12 bases separating them. The CDR3 runs to 12 residues. Here the CDR3 DNA reads TGCAGTGCGAGCGGACAACACTACGAGCAGTACTTC. Translation: CSASGQHYEQYF.